Included here is one T cell receptor beta chain sequence, with context. CDR3 length equals 13 residues. J lost 8 bases, V lost 4 bases, and 7 bases had no gene match. The V gene's germline CDR1 is MNHEY and CDR2 SMNVEV (reference sequence). This entry is derived from a study of Tregs in tolerant kidney transplant recipients. Data came from immunoSEQ multiplex PCR; TCRdb stores just in-frame clones and leaves some out. The table has 95,000 or so clones, approximately 93% seen once. Mixed chimerism was transient after nonmyeloablative marrow transplants from related graft donors. The clonotype originates from a human patient who received a combined kidney and bone marrow transplant. Some T cells may be the graft donor's. The chain has TRBV27 and TRBJ1-2, with TRBD1 matching 7 bases. This sample comprised CD4+ T cells from blood (PBMCs), obtained 12 months after the transplant. The DNA for the CDR3 is TGTGCCAGCAGTTATCAGGGGGATAGGGGCTACACCTTC. This translates into CASSYQGDRGYTF.